Each of the 32 T cell receptor beta chains below was sequenced from the same sample in a study of cytotoxic CD8 clonotypes in ibrutinib-treated CLL. The assay was immunoSEQ multiplex PCR, and TCRdb's table has in-frame clones only and misses some. The sample yields roughly 250,000 clones, about three quarters seen once. Sequencing used PBMCs, obtained after 24 months of ibrutinib treatment. Source of these receptors: a human donor with chronic lymphocytic leukemia.

This clone has just a few counts. The rearrangement joins TRBV19 to TRBJ1-2, with TRBD1 identical over 7 bases. The CDR3 spans 14 residues. The trim removed 6 bases at V and 6 bases at J, leaving 10 bases unmatched. Germline V lookup: CDR1 LNHDA, CDR2 SQIVND (reference sequence). CDR3 in amino acids: CASRNVTGFHGYTF. CDR3 in DNA: TGTGCCAGTAGGAATGTGACAGGGTTCCATGGCTACACCTTC.

The V call is TRBV5-5, the J call TRBJ2-7, with TRBD1 identical over 9 bases. With V trimmed by 2 bases and J by 1 base, 7 bases remained unmatched. The CDR3 is 16 residues long. Per germline, CDR1 SGHKS and CDR2 YYEKEE (reference sequence). The CDR3 protein is CASSFFTGGRSYEQYF. In DNA, the CDR3 is TGTGCCAGCAGCTTTTTTACAGGGGGCAGGTCCTACGAGCAGTACTTC.

The chain uses TRBV2 and TRBJ2-2; D possibly corresponds to TRBD1 (5 bases). CDR3 size: 13 residues. Trimming took 11 bases from V and 7 from J, leaving 17 bases between them. Per germline, CDR1 SNHLY and CDR2 FYNNEI. CDR3: CAGAGFGSGELFF. For the CDR3, the DNA is TGTGCCGGGGCAGGGTTCGGCAGCGGGGAGCTGTTTTTT.

This chain uses TRBV18 with TRBJ2-6, with 10 bases matching TRBD1. The CDR3 contains 18 residues. V shed 2 bases, J shed 4 bases, and the junction held 8 bases outside the gene matches. Per germline, CDR1 KGHSH and CDR2 LQKENI. This chain's CDR3 is CASSPTGQGMGGANVLTF. DNA of the CDR3: TGTGCCAGCTCACCAACGGGACAGGGGATGGGCGGGGCCAACGTCCTGACTTTC. Full variable domain (rest looked up from reference TRBV18 and TRBJ2-6): NAGVMQNPRHLVRRRGQEARLRCSPMKGHSHVYWYRQLPEEGLKFMVYLQKENIIDESGMPKERFSAEFPKEGPSILRIQQVVRGDSAAYFCASSPTGQGMGGANVLTFGAGSRLTVL.

The chain recombines TRBV19 with TRBJ2-6; D might be TRBD2 (5 bases). The V end was cut by 6 bases, the J end by 0 bases, with 15 bases between. CDR3 length equals 17 residues. The germline V gene encodes CDR1 LNHDA and CDR2 SQIVND (reference sequence). The CDR3 bases are TGTGCCAGTAGCAGGACTGTATACAGCTCTGGGGCCAACGTCCTGACTTTC. This translates into CASSRTVYSSGANVLTF.

The gene calls are TRBV14 and TRBJ1-2, with D unresolved. The germline CDR1 and CDR2 sequences are SGHDN and FVKESK. This CDR3 is 14 amino acids long. Trimming cost V 0 bases and J 4 bases, with 9 bases left between them. CDR3 sequence (DNA): TGTGCCAGCAGCCAAGATCTCCAATCCTATGGCTACACCTTC. As protein: CASSQDLQSYGYTF.

This clone turned up a few times. This sequence joins TRBV4-3 and TRBJ1-3; D gene unclear. Germline V lookup: CDR1 LGHNA, CDR2 YSLEER. V lost 0 bases to trimming and J lost 7 bases, with 16 bases between them. The CDR3 consists of 16 residues. CDR3 nucleotide sequence: TGCGCCAGCAGCCAAGAGAGCGGCGTCGTATGGAACACCATATATTTT. It translates to CASSQESGVVWNTIYF.

The chain recombines TRBV28 with TRBJ2-7; D remains ambiguous. Between the trimmed V and J ends, which lost 4 bases and 3 bases, there was a span of 7 bases. Per the germline V gene, CDR1 is MDHEN and CDR2 is SYDVKM. The CDR3 sequence is 12 residues long. The CDR3 DNA is TGTGCCAGCAGTTCCGTATACTACGAGCAGTACTTC. Amino acid sequence: CASSSVYYEQYF.

The chain couples TRBV2 to TRBJ2-2; perhaps TRBD1 as D (5 bases). The V gene lost 4 bases and the J gene lost 0 bases, with 9 bases spanning the gap. The germline CDR1 and CDR2 sequences are SNHLY and FYNNEI. The CDR3 extends over 15 amino acids. This CDR3 reads CASSGTLTNTGELFF. The CDR3 bases are TGTGCCAGCAGTGGGACACTTACGAACACCGGGGAGCTGTTTTTT.

The V call is TRBV19, the J call TRBJ2-1, with 7 nucleotides matching TRBD2. The CDR3 length is 17 residues. CDR1 and CDR2 from the germline V gene are LNHDA and SQIVND (reference sequence). V lost 1 base, J lost 0 bases, and 6 bases stayed unmatched. CDR3 region: CASSIAGGLSSYNEQFF. The CDR3 DNA sequence: TGTGCCAGTAGTATAGCGGGAGGACTGAGCTCCTACAATGAGCAGTTCTTC.

The rearrangement uses TRBV6-5 and TRBJ2-1, with D possibly matching TRBD1 (5 bases). The V end lost 0 bases, the J end lost 5 bases, and 8 bases lay between the germline ends. The germline gives CDR1 MNHEY, CDR2 SVGAGI. CDR3 length: 14 residues. CDR3 sequence: CASSYSRQNNEQFF. The CDR3 coding sequence is TGTGCCAGCAGTTACTCGAGACAGAACAATGAGCAGTTCTTC.

The V gene is TRBV6-5, the J gene TRBJ2-7; 9 positions agree with TRBD1. This CDR3 spans 13 amino acids. Germline trimming cut 6 bases from V and 12 bases from J; bases unmatched to any gene: 12. Germline lookup yields CDR1 MNHEY and CDR2 SVGAGI. The CDR3 spells CASSRDRDHDRYF. The CDR3 DNA is TGTGCCAGCAGCCGGGACAGGGACCACGATAGGTACTTC.

The chain uses TRBV25-1 and TRBJ2-7; D ambiguous. The CDR3 covers 14 residues. Trimming cost V 5 bases and J 2 bases, with 13 bases left between them. Germline CDR1 reads MGHDK; CDR2 reads SYGVNS. In DNA, the CDR3 is TGTGCCAGCAGTCCATTAACAGACCCCTACGAGCAGTACTTC. This sequence encodes CASSPLTDPYEQYF.

Written as DNA, the CDR3 is TGCAGTGCTGTGGGACCGCCCGGCGCTTTCTTT. The encoded protein is CSAVGPPGAFF. V gene TRBV20-1 combines with J gene TRBJ1-1, with D perhaps matching TRBD1 (5 bases). Germline V gene lookup returns CDR1 DFQATT and CDR2 SNEGSKA (reference sequence). CDR3 length: 11 residues. The ends were cut back, 5 bases at V and 11 bases at J, with 15 bases in the middle.

This clone was seen only a few times. DNA for the CDR3: TGTGCCAGCAGTTTGATCGGAAACTCTGGGGCCAACGTCCTGACTTTC. Its protein is CASSLIGNSGANVLTF. The genes are TRBV27 and TRBJ2-6, with D unclear. V was trimmed by 3 bases and J by 0 bases, leaving 9 bases between them. The CDR3 is 16 residues long. Per germline, CDR1 MNHEY and CDR2 SMNVEV (reference sequence). Drawing the rest from reference TRBV27 and TRBJ2-6, the complete variable domain is EAQVTQNPRYLITVTGKKLTVTCSQNMNHEYMSWYRQDPGLGLRQIYYSMNVEVTDKGDVPEGYKVSRKEKRNFPLILESPSPNQTSLYFCASSLIGNSGANVLTFGAGSRLTVL.

V and J are TRBV18 and TRBJ2-7; D is perhaps TRBD2 (6 bases). V dropped 6 bases and J dropped 7 bases, with 13 bases sitting between them. This CDR3 is 12 amino acids long. CDR1 KGHSH and CDR2 LQKENI come from the germline V gene. The CDR3 loop is CASSPTRGEQYF. In DNA form, the CDR3 reads TGTGCCAGCTCGCCGACCCGGGGGGAGCAGTACTTC.

This clone was counted once. The chain links TRBV29-1 to TRBJ2-3; 8 positions agree with TRBD2. Germline V CDR1 and CDR2: SQVTM, ANQGSEA. CDR3 length: 13 amino acids. V trimming: 4 bases; J trimming: 2 bases; junction bases outside the gene matches: 2. DNA of the CDR3: TGCAGCGTTGCGGGGGGGGTCACAGATACGCAGTATTTT. Its protein is CSVAGGVTDTQYF.

The chain has TRBV15 and TRBJ2-2; the D is unclear. The germline CDR1 and CDR2 sequences are LNHNV and YYDKDF (reference sequence). This CDR3 has 13 residues. The V gene lost 3 bases and the J gene lost 4 bases, with 6 bases spanning the gap. CDR3 protein: CATSRQVTGELFF. The CDR3 nucleotides are TGTGCCACCAGCAGGCAGGTCACCGGGGAGCTGTTTTTT. Based on the CDR3 plus reference TRBV15 and TRBJ2-2, the full variable domain is DAMVIQNPRYQVTQFGKPVTLSCSQTLNHNVMYWYQQKSSQAPKLLFHYYDKDFNNEADTPDNFQSRRPNTSFCFLDIRSPGLGDTAMYLCATSRQVTGELFFGEGSRLTVL.

The chain is built from TRBV5-8 and TRBJ1-5, with 7 bases lining up with TRBD1. V lost 2 bases, J lost 6 bases, and 5 bases stayed unmatched. The CDR3 spans 14 residues. From germline, CDR1 is SGHTS and CDR2 YDEGEE. CDR3 sequence reads: CASSLGDRGQPQHF. DNA for the CDR3: TGTGCCAGCAGCTTAGGGGACAGAGGTCAGCCCCAGCATTTT.

This clone has a handful of counts. J is TRBJ1-5 and V is TRBV6-6; the D is unclear. This CDR3 contains 14 residues. Germline V CDR1 and CDR2: MNHNY, SVGAGI (reference sequence). The ends were cut back, 5 bases at V and 0 bases at J, with 8 bases in the middle. CDR3 amino acids: CASSDGYSNQPQHF. The CDR3 DNA reads TGTGCCAGCAGTGACGGATATAGCAATCAGCCCCAGCATTTT.

The V call is TRBV11-1, the J call TRBJ2-2; D is possibly TRBD1 (5 bases). The CDR3 is 16 residues long. The V end lost 4 bases, the J end lost 2 bases, and 14 bases lay between the germline ends. Germline V gene data show CDR1 as SGHAT and CDR2 as FQDESV (reference sequence). The CDR3 loop is CASSSDLTVNTGELFF. In DNA form, the CDR3 reads TGTGCCAGCAGCTCCGACCTGACAGTTAACACCGGGGAGCTGTTTTTT.

The V gene is TRBV7-2, the J gene TRBJ2-5; D perhaps matches TRBD1 (7 bases). V dropped 4 bases and J dropped 5 bases, with 14 bases sitting between them. Germline CDR1 is SGHTA and CDR2 is FQGNSA. The CDR3 length is 14 residues. CDR3 loop: CASSSPTGRETQYF. The CDR3 DNA follows: TGTGCCAGCAGCTCCCCGACAGGGAGGGAGACCCAGTACTTC.

The chain uses TRBV19 and TRBJ1-1; 8 bases match TRBD1. The CDR3 totals 12 residues. Germline values: CDR1 LNHDA, CDR2 SQIVND (reference sequence). V was pared by 6 bases and J by 4 bases, with 1 base of the junction left unmatched. Here the CDR3 DNA reads TGTGCCAGTAGAACAGGGGGCACTGAAGCTTTCTTT. Translating it yields CASRTGGTEAFF.

V gene TRBV11-1 combines with J gene TRBJ2-2; 10 nucleotides match TRBD2. V trimming: 4 bases; J trimming: 6 bases; junction bases outside the gene matches: 5. The V gene's germline CDR1 is SGHAT and CDR2 FQDESV (reference sequence). CDR3 length: 15 residues. The CDR3 sequence: CASSSGTSDAGELFF. The CDR3 bases are TGTGCCAGCAGCTCTGGGACTAGCGACGCCGGGGAGCTGTTTTTT.

This chain uses TRBV6-5 with TRBJ2-5, with TRBD2 matching 7 bases. The CDR3 runs 13 residues. J lost 1 base, V lost 6 bases, and 2 bases had no gene match. Germline CDR1 MNHEY, CDR2 SVGAGI. CDR3 loop: CASSIAGQETQYF. In DNA, the CDR3 is TGTGCCAGCAGCATAGCGGGCCAAGAGACCCAGTACTTC.

The J gene is TRBJ2-2, the V gene TRBV15; D may be TRBD2 (6 bases). Between the trimmed V and J ends, which lost 0 bases and 5 bases, there was a span of 16 bases. CDR1 and CDR2 from the germline V gene are LNHNV and YYDKDF (reference sequence). The CDR3 runs 17 residues. Here the CDR3 DNA reads TGTGCCACCAGCAGAGACCCGGGGGACTCGTCGACCGGGGAGCTGTTTTTT. Translating it yields CATSRDPGDSSTGELFF.

The V gene is TRBV30, the J gene TRBJ1-1; possible D gene TRBD1, 6 bases. The CDR3 length is 14 residues. The ends were cut back, 7 bases at V and 1 base at J, with 16 bases in the middle. Germline V CDR1 and CDR2: GTSNPN, SVGIG (reference sequence). The CDR3 sequence: CALHKGHANTEAFF. CDR3 sequence (DNA): TGTGCCTTGCATAAGGGACACGCGAACACTGAAGCTTTCTTT.

The chain recombines TRBV30 with TRBJ2-3; 11 bases are shared with TRBD2. This CDR3 is 18 amino acids long. From germline, CDR1 is GTSNPN and CDR2 SVGIG (reference sequence). The V gene end was trimmed by 4 bases and the J gene end by 2 bases; junction bases not matched to a gene: 14. The CDR3 bases are TGTGCCTGGACAAAGGGGGCTAGCGGGAGGTGGGCCACAGATACGCAGTATTTT. Residues: CAWTKGASGRWATDTQYF.

The chain uses TRBV9 and TRBJ2-3; D is ambiguous. With 3 bases removed from V and 0 bases from J, the gap between germline ends came to 11 bases. Germline CDR1 and CDR2: SGDLS and YYNGEE. This CDR3 region has 15 residues. In DNA, the CDR3 is TGTGCCAGCAGCGAGACGCCTTCTAGCACAGATACGCAGTATTTT. Residues: CASSETPSSTDTQYF.

The chain joins TRBV2 to TRBJ2-1; D is undetermined. V gave up 1 base and J gave up 8 bases, with 9 bases separating them. Germline values: CDR1 SNHLY, CDR2 FYNNEI. This CDR3 region has 13 residues. CDR3 residues: CASSEVAHDEQFF. The CDR3 nucleotides read TGTGCCAGCAGTGAAGTGGCTCACGATGAGCAGTTCTTC. Looking up the rest from reference TRBV2 and TRBJ2-1 gives the full variable domain: EPEVTQTPSHQVTQMGQEVILRCVPISNHLYFYWYRQILGQKVEFLVSFYNNEISEKSEIFDDQFSVERPDGSNFTLKIRSTKLEDSAMYFCASSEVAHDEQFFGPGTRLTVL.

This clone has more than one count but fewer than ten. The chain has TRBV5-1 and TRBJ2-6; the D is unclear. Trimming took 0 bases from V and 2 from J, leaving 9 bases between them. The CDR3 runs to 16 residues. Germline V gene data show CDR1 as SGHRS and CDR2 as YFSETQ. CDR3 bases: TGCGCCAGCAGCTTGGAGGTAGGAGCTGGGGCCAACGTCCTGACTTTC. This codes for CASSLEVGAGANVLTF.

J is TRBJ2-7 and V is TRBV4-3, with 10 bases identical to TRBD2. V lost 0 bases to trimming and J lost 0 bases; unmatched junction nucleotides: 8. Germline values: CDR1 LGHNA, CDR2 YSLEER. The CDR3 spans 18 residues. The CDR3 region has the DNA TGCGCCAGCAGCCAAGACCGGCTAGCGGGAGTGATCTCCTACGAGCAGTACTTC. Translation gives CASSQDRLAGVISYEQYF.